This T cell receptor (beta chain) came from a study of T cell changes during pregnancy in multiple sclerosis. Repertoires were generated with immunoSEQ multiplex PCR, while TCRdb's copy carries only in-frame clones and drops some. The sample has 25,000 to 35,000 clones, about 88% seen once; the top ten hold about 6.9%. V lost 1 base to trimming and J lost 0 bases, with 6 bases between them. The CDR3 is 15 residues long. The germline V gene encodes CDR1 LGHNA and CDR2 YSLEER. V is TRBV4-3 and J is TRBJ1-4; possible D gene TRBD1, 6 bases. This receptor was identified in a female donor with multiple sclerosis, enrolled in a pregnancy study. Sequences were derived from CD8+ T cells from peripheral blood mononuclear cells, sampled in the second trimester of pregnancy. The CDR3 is CASSQGTATNEKLFF. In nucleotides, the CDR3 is TGCGCCAGCAGCCAAGGGACAGCAACTAATGAAAAACTGTTTTTT.